These 21 T cell receptor beta chains were sequenced from one sample in a study of CD8+CD57+ T cells in acquired aplastic anemia. Both TCR beta VDJ combination and CDR3 sequence profiling were carried out. Genomic DNA was the template for this profiling. From the reads, TCRdb called clonotypes with MiXCR, one entry per CDR3 protein. The sample contains 200,000 to 250,000 distinct CDR3 sequences, approximately 57% of which appear only once. Sequencing input: sorted CD4+, CD8+, or CD8+CD57+ T cells (not recorded which) from PBMCs. These receptors came from a human donor in good health.

The chain carries TRBV2 and TRBJ1-1, with D maybe TRBD1 (6 bases). This CDR3 has 16 amino acids. Germline-derived CDR1 and CDR2 are SNHLY and FYNNEI. Trimming stripped 6 bases from V and 4 bases from J, with 21 bases between. CDR3 protein: CASSQRPDSLVTEAFF. The CDR3 coding sequence is TGTGCCAGCAGCCAACGACCGGACAGCTTAGTCACTGAAGCTTTCTTT.

This chain connects TRBV10-1 to TRBJ2-1, with 8 nucleotides matching TRBD2. The CDR3 runs to 15 residues. CDR1 WNHNN and CDR2 SYGVQD come from the germline V gene (reference sequence). With V trimmed by 2 bases and J by 6 bases, 6 bases remained unmatched. The CDR3 protein is CASSETVLAVNEQFF. CDR3 sequence (DNA): TGCGCCAGCAGTGAGACGGTACTAGCGGTCAATGAGCAGTTCTTC.

Concerning this clonotype itself: One end of the junction varies from germline; a read error may be responsible. V gene TRBV7-9 combines with J gene TRBJ2-7, with TRBD1 matching over 9 bases. CDR1 SEHNR and CDR2 FQNEAQ come from the germline V gene (reference sequence). There are 12 residues in the CDR3. The CDR3 region has the DNA TGTGCCAGCAGACCCCGGACAGGGGTTCTTGTCTTC. Its translation: CASRPRTGVLVF. Combining the CDR3 with reference TRBV7-9 and TRBJ2-7 gives the whole variable domain DTGVSQNPRHKITKRGQNVTFRCDPISEHNRLYWYRQTLGQGPEFLTYFQNEAQLEKSRLLSDRFSAERPKGSFSTLEIQRTEQGDSAMYLCASRPRTGVLVFGPGTRLTVT.

This chain joins TRBV4-1 and TRBJ2-7, with D perhaps TRBD2 (5 bases). CDR1 and CDR2 from the germline V gene are MGHRA and YSYEKL. V dropped 0 bases and J dropped 3 bases, with 15 bases sitting between them. The CDR3 runs to 16 residues. The CDR3 DNA reads as TGCGCCAGCAGCCAAGAGTCGGACTTCATGCACTACGAGCAGTACTTC. Its translation: CASSQESDFMHYEQYF.

V and J are TRBV5-8 and TRBJ2-7; D unclear. Trimming pared 3 bases from V and 8 bases from J, leaving 12 bases between. Germline values: CDR1 SGHTS, CDR2 YDEGEE. The CDR3 contains 12 residues. The DNA of the CDR3 is TGTGCCAGCAGCTCGGCCGTCCAGAAGCAGTACTTC. It encodes CASSSAVQKQYF.

CDR3 coding DNA: TGTGCCACCAGTGATCGACTAGCGGGAGAAGCAGATACGCAGTATTTT. Encoded protein: CATSDRLAGEADTQYF. This sequence joins TRBV24-1 and TRBJ2-3, with 12 bases aligning to TRBD2. V lost 3 bases, J lost 4 bases, and 4 bases stayed unmatched. The CDR3 runs to 16 residues. Germline V gene lookup returns CDR1 KGHDR and CDR2 SFDVKD.

This clonotype was recorded many times. V gene TRBV4-2 combines with J gene TRBJ2-1; D is undetermined. V shed 3 bases and J shed 5 bases, with 5 bases lying between them. The length of the CDR3 is 12 residues. From germline, CDR1 is LGHNA and CDR2 YNFKEQ. The CDR3 bases are TGTGCCAGCAGCCATAACGACAATGAGCAGTTCTTC. It yields the protein CASSHNDNEQFF.

For this clonotype: The CDR3 does not close with the conserved phenylalanine or tryptophan, likely indicating a read error. The DNA is left out, because the CDR3 cannot be placed on it with certainty; the CDR3 is given as TCRdb lists it. This rearrangement joins TRBV27 to TRBJ2-3; the table's D call, TRBD1, has no DNA check behind it. The CDR3 sequence runs 14 residues, both termini included. Germline V gene lookup returns CDR1 MNHEY and CDR2 SMNVEV (reference sequence). The CDR3 sequence is CASSLVGDRDTRYS.

The J gene is TRBJ1-1, the V gene TRBV9, with D unclear. The length of the CDR3 is 16 residues. Trimming cost V 3 bases and J 0 bases, with 15 bases left between them. Germline V gene lookup returns CDR1 SGDLS and CDR2 YYNGEE. The CDR3 nucleotides are TGTGCCAGCAGCGGACTAAGAGTCGGTATGAACACTGAAGCTTTCTTT. Encoded protein: CASSGLRVGMNTEAFF.

As for this clonotype: A much larger clone differs by one base, so this may be a read error. V is TRBV6-5 and J is TRBJ2-1, with 12 bases fitting TRBD2. The CDR3 length is 17 residues. CDR1 and CDR2 from the germline V gene are MNHEY and SVGAGI. V was pared by 4 bases and J by 10 bases, with 14 bases of the junction left unmatched. Here the CDR3 DNA reads TGTGCCAGCAGTTGCTCGATGGGACTAGCGGGTGTAAGGGAGCAGTTCTTC. This codes for CASSCSMGLAGVREQFF.

The gene calls are TRBV6-5 and TRBJ2-7; TRBD2 matches 7 bases. The CDR3 runs 14 residues. The germline V gene has CDR1 MNHEY and CDR2 SVGAGI. With 7 bases clipped from V and 0 bases from J, the junction kept 6 bases outside the gene matches. The CDR3 spells CASMRGLGSYEQYF. The CDR3 DNA sequence: TGTGCCAGCATGCGGGGGTTAGGCTCCTACGAGCAGTACTTC.

The gene calls are TRBV19 and TRBJ2-1; 12 positions match TRBD1. The CDR3 has 14 amino acids. The V gene end was trimmed by 11 bases and the J gene end by 9 bases; junction bases not matched to a gene: 11. Looked up from germline, CDR1 is LNHDA and CDR2 is SQIVND (reference sequence). In nucleotides, the CDR3 is TGTGCCGCTCAACCGGGACAGGGGGCTGGTGAGCAGTTCTTC. Protein: CAAQPGQGAGEQFF.

The gene calls are TRBV24-1 and TRBJ2-3; D call uncertain. The CDR3 consists of 16 residues. CDR1 KGHDR and CDR2 SFDVKD come from the germline V gene. Trimming pared 2 bases from V and 1 base from J, leaving 12 bases between. The CDR3 is CATSDWSAKGTDTQYF. DNA of the CDR3: TGTGCCACCAGTGATTGGTCAGCAAAAGGCACAGATACGCAGTATTTT.

V gene TRBV2 combines with J gene TRBJ2-1; perhaps TRBD2 as D (7 bases). Germline V CDR1 and CDR2: SNHLY, FYNNEI. The CDR3 spans 15 residues. With 3 bases removed from V and 2 bases from J, the gap between germline ends came to 11 bases. The CDR3: CASSDGGGAYNEQFF. CDR3 nucleotide sequence: TGTGCCAGCAGTGACGGAGGGGGGGCCTACAATGAGCAGTTCTTC. Based on the CDR3 plus reference TRBV2 and TRBJ2-1, the full variable domain is EPEVTQTPSHQVTQMGQEVILRCVPISNHLYFYWYRQILGQKVEFLVSFYNNEISEKSEIFDDQFSVERPDGSNFTLKIRSTKLEDSAMYFCASSDGGGAYNEQFFGPGTRLTVL.

There are many counts of this clonotype. This sequence joins TRBV7-9 and TRBJ2-7, with D possibly being TRBD2 (6 bases). With 3 bases removed from V and 4 bases from J, the gap between germline ends came to 10 bases. The CDR3 is 13 amino acids. In germline, CDR1 is SEHNR, CDR2 FQNEAQ (reference sequence). The CDR3 nucleotides are TGTGCCAGCAGCTTGGACCGGGGGTACGAGCAGTACTTC. It translates to CASSLDRGYEQYF.

This clonotype was found many times. The rearrangement uses TRBV19 and TRBJ2-2; 14 positions match TRBD2. Germline V gives CDR1 LNHDA, CDR2 SQIVND (reference sequence). This CDR3 is built from 19 residues. After removal of 3 bases from V and 6 bases from J, the junction contained 12 bases not matched to a gene. CDR3 sequence: CASSIFFPGLAGEAGELFF. The DNA for the CDR3 is TGTGCCAGTAGTATTTTTTTTCCGGGACTAGCGGGAGAAGCCGGGGAGCTGTTTTTT. The complete variable domain, with remaining parts taken from reference TRBV19 and TRBJ2-2, reads DGGITQSPKYLFRKEGQNVTLSCEQNLNHDAMYWYRQDPGQGLRLIYYSQIVNDFQKGDIAEGYSVSREKKESFPLTVTSAQKNPTAFYLCASSIFFPGLAGEAGELFFGEGSRLTVL.

V is TRBV7-2 and J is TRBJ1-2; no clear D. Germline CDR1 and CDR2: SGHTA and FQGNSA. The V end was cut by 3 bases, the J end by 6 bases, with 11 bases between. The CDR3 is 13 residues long. The CDR3 sequence is CASSFRGGHGYTF. The CDR3, as DNA: TGTGCCAGCAGCTTCCGGGGAGGACATGGCTACACCTTC.

This chain links TRBV7-8 with TRBJ2-7; D is possibly TRBD1 (6 bases). V was shortened by 1 base and J by 4 bases, with 11 bases between the two germline ends. The length of the CDR3 is 14 residues. The germline CDR1 and CDR2 sequences are SGHVS and FQNEAQ. CDR3 sequence (DNA): TGTGCCAGCAGCTTAGGGACAGCCAAGTACGAGCAGTACTTC. It encodes CASSLGTAKYEQYF. The full variable domain, rest sourced from reference TRBV7-8 and TRBJ2-7, is GAGVSQSPRYKVAKRGQDVALRCDPISGHVSLFWYQQALGQGPEFLTYFQNEAQLDKSGLPSDRFFAERPEGSVSTLKIQRTQQEDSAVYLCASSLGTAKYEQYFGPGTRLTVT.

The J gene is TRBJ1-1, the V gene TRBV7-9; D remains unclear. The CDR3 totals 13 residues. Trimming shortened V by 8 bases and J by 4 bases, and 14 bases separated the two germline ends. Germline lookup yields CDR1 SEHNR and CDR2 FQNEAQ (reference sequence). The CDR3 loop is CASRGGSGTEAFF. CDR3 DNA sequence: TGTGCCAGCCGCGGAGGGAGCGGCACTGAAGCTTTCTTT. The whole variable domain, filled in from reference TRBV7-9 and TRBJ1-1, reads DTGVSQNPRHKITKRGQNVTFRCDPISEHNRLYWYRQTLGQGPEFLTYFQNEAQLEKSRLLSDRFSAERPKGSFSTLEIQRTEQGDSAMYLCASRGGSGTEAFFGQGTRLTVV.

The CDR3 sequence: CASSLFPGNTIYF. As DNA, the CDR3 is TGTGCCAGCAGCTTATTTCCCGGAAACACCATATATTTT. The genes are TRBV7-2 and TRBJ1-3; D not resolved. The CDR3 is made up of 13 amino acids. The ends were cut back, 2 bases at V and 4 bases at J, with 6 bases in the middle. Germline assignment: CDR1 SGHTA and CDR2 FQGNSA.

Concerning this clonotype: This likely comes from a read error, as the CDR3 has no conserved phenylalanine or tryptophan at its end. Because the CDR3's place on the DNA is in doubt, the DNA is left out and the CDR3 is given as listed by TCRdb. The V and J genes are TRBV6-4 and TRBJ1-3. Per the germline V gene, CDR1 is MRHNA and CDR2 is SNTAGT. The CDR3 numbers 10 amino acids, ends counted. Here the CDR3 reads CASSESGNPP.